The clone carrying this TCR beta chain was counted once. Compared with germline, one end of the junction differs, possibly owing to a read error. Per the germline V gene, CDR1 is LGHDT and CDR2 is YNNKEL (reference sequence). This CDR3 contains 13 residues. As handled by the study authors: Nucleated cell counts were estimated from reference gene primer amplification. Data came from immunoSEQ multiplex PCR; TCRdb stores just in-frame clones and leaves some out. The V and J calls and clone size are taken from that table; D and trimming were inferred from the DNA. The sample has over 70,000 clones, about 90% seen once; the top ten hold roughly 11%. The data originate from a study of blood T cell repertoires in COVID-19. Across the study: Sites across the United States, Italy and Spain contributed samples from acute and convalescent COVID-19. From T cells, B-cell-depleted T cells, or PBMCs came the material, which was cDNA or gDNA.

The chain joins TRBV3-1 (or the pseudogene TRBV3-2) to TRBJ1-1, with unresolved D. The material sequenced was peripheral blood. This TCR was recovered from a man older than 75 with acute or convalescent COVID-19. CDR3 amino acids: CASSQGGSKEGFF. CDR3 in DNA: TGTGCCAGCAGCCAAGGAGGGTCCAAGGAAGGTTTCTTT.